Each of the 17 T cell receptor beta chains below was sequenced from the same sample in a study of T-cell memory formation after mild COVID-19. TCRdb used MiXCR to reprocess the 5' RACE reads, holding one entry per CDR3 protein. The table records more than 250,000 distinct CDR3 sequences, over 15% of them present only once. Source material: PBMCs or a T cell subset sorted from them (not recorded which). The receptor source for this set is a man younger than 35 who had mild COVID-19 (a few samples of this study predate the infection). Cell type and time point are not known.

This clonotype turned up a few times. The rearrangement joins TRBV12-3 or TRBV12-4 to TRBJ1-2; D uncertain. Trimming removed 2 bases from V and 1 base from J, with 8 bases in between. This CDR3 comprises 14 residues. The CDR3 loop reads CASSLSESNYGYTF. CDR3 sequence (DNA): TGTGCCAGCAGTTTAAGTGAGAGTAACTATGGCTACACCTTC.

This clonotype came up a few times. The J gene is TRBJ1-1, the V gene TRBV13; no reliable D call. Germline V gene lookup returns CDR1 PRHDT and CDR2 FYEKMQ (reference sequence). The CDR3 length is 15 residues. Deletions cut 1 base from V and 0 bases from J, with 9 bases between. The CDR3 region has the DNA TGTGCCAGCAGCTTAGATCCGGGTCTGAACACTGAAGCTTTCTTT. Its protein is CASSLDPGLNTEAFF.

The rearrangement uses TRBV7-2 and TRBJ1-3, with unresolved D. The CDR3 contains 16 residues. In germline, CDR1 is SGHTA, CDR2 FQGNSA. Trimming shortened V by 5 bases and J by 4 bases, and 18 bases separated the two germline ends. The DNA of the CDR3 is TGTGCCAGCAGCCCTCAGAGTTCTGGGTCGGGAAACACCATATATTTT. This sequence encodes CASSPQSSGSGNTIYF.

This chain joins TRBV7-9 and TRBJ1-3; D gene uncertain. Germline CDR1 SEHNR, CDR2 FQNEAQ (reference sequence). This CDR3 has 16 amino acids. Trimming left V 5 bases short and J 4 bases short, with 18 bases between. CDR3 residues: CASSPHGRGFGNTIYF. DNA of the CDR3: TGTGCCAGCAGCCCCCACGGGCGTGGTTTCGGAAACACCATATATTTT.

This clonotype was detected a few times. J is TRBJ2-4 and V is TRBV5-1, with TRBD2 matching 7 bases. The CDR3 covers 18 residues. With 1 base clipped from V and 0 bases from J, the junction kept 10 bases outside the gene matches. Germline V CDR1 and CDR2: SGHRS, YFSETQ. The CDR3 DNA reads as TGCGCCAGCAGCTTGACAGCGGGGACGATCCTAGCCAAAAACATTCAGTACTTC. This translates into CASSLTAGTILAKNIQYF.

This clonotype has only a few counts. This chain connects TRBV15 to TRBJ2-5; D uncertain. The CDR3 runs 13 residues. V was clipped by 8 bases and J by 4 bases, with 14 bases between them. Germline lookup yields CDR1 LNHNV and CDR2 YYDKDF (reference sequence). Here the CDR3 DNA reads TGTGCCACCGAGCTTTCGGGTTCAGAGACCCAGTACTTC. Encoded protein: CATELSGSETQYF.

This clonotype was counted ten times or more. Here the CDR3 reads CASSTRGSGELFF. CDR3 sequence (DNA): TGTGCCAGCAGTACCCGAGGGTCCGGGGAGCTGTTTTTT. This chain connects TRBV12-3 or TRBV12-4 to TRBJ2-2; tentatively, D is TRBD2 (5 bases). CDR3 length: 13 residues. Trimming took off 5 bases at V and 6 bases at J, with 10 bases between the two ends.

V is TRBV2 and J is TRBJ1-1, with 11 bases identical to TRBD1. The CDR3 is made up of 16 amino acids. CDR1 and CDR2 from the germline V gene are SNHLY and FYNNEI. V dropped 0 bases and J dropped 4; count of bases not matched to a gene: 4. The CDR3 spells CASSEAGQGAGTEAFF. The CDR3 bases are TGTGCCAGCAGTGAAGCAGGACAGGGGGCGGGCACTGAAGCTTTCTTT.

This clonotype was seen only a few times. J is TRBJ2-7 and V is TRBV7-9, with TRBD1 matching over 9 bases. V dropped 5 bases and J dropped 3; count of bases not matched to a gene: 5. The CDR3 sequence is 14 residues long. Germline loops: CDR1 SEHNR, CDR2 FQNEAQ (reference sequence). The CDR3 bases are TGTGCCAGCAGCCCCCGGGACAGGGTCTACGAGCAGTACGTC. Protein product: CASSPRDRVYEQYV.

This clonotype was observed once. The chain is built from TRBV18 and TRBJ2-6, with unresolved D. Germline loops: CDR1 KGHSH, CDR2 LQKENI. Trimming took 1 base from V and 0 from J, leaving 7 bases between them. This CDR3 contains 16 residues. CDR3 residues: CASSPQHNSGANVLTF. CDR3 sequence (DNA): TGTGCCAGCTCACCACAGCACAACTCTGGGGCCAACGTCCTGACTTTC. Supplemented by reference TRBV18 and TRBJ2-6, the full variable domain reads NAGVMQNPRHLVRRRGQEARLRCSPMKGHSHVYWYRQLPEEGLKFMVYLQKENIIDESGMPKERFSAEFPKEGPSILRIQQVVRGDSAAYFCASSPQHNSGANVLTFGAGSRLTVL.

This sequence joins TRBV29-1 and TRBJ2-1, with 7 bases fitting TRBD2. The CDR3 is 12 residues long. Germline assignment: CDR1 SQVTM and CDR2 ANQGSEA. The junction had 3 bases not matched to a gene; V was cut back by 7 bases and J by 3 bases. The CDR3 here is CSGRDYYNEQFF. CDR3 sequence (DNA): TGCAGCGGGCGGGACTACTACAATGAGCAGTTCTTC.

This clonotype was detected only a few times. The rearrangement joins TRBV7-9 to TRBJ1-2; 7 positions match TRBD1. Germline CDR1 and CDR2: SEHNR and FQNEAQ (reference sequence). This CDR3 has 14 amino acids. The trim removed 2 bases at V and 8 bases at J, leaving 8 bases unmatched. Here the CDR3 DNA reads TGTGCCAGCAGCTTAAGTACTGAGGGACAGGGCTACACCTTC. Protein product: CASSLSTEGQGYTF.

This clonotype was seen a few times. CDR3 region: CASSVRGGLLRTDTQYF. In DNA form, the CDR3 reads TGTGCCAGCAGCGTACGGGGGGGCCTCTTACGCACAGATACGCAGTATTTT. The chain carries TRBV9 and TRBJ2-3, with 8 positions matching TRBD2. The CDR3 runs to 17 residues. Germline V gene sequence: CDR1 SGDLS, CDR2 YYNGEE. V lost 1 base, J lost 1 base, and 8 bases stayed unmatched. The whole variable domain, remainder taken from reference TRBV9 and TRBJ2-3, is DSGVTQTPKHLITATGQRVTLRCSPRSGDLSVYWYQQSLDQGLQFLIQYYNGEERAKGNILERFSAQQFPDLHSELNLSSLELGDSALYFCASSVRGGLLRTDTQYFGPGTRLTVL.

This clonotype was picked up a small number of times. The chain has TRBV4-2 and TRBJ1-4, with D possibly being TRBD1 (5 bases). Per germline, CDR1 LGHNA and CDR2 YNFKEQ. The V end was cut by 1 base, the J end by 8 bases, with 17 bases between. CDR3 size: 16 residues. The CDR3 here is CASSQANQGVREKLFF. For the CDR3, the DNA is TGTGCCAGCAGCCAAGCGAATCAGGGCGTTCGGGAAAAACTGTTTTTT.

V is TRBV7-2 and J is TRBJ2-1, with 10 bases aligning to TRBD2. V dropped 3 bases and J dropped 6; count of bases not matched to a gene: 2. CDR1 and CDR2 from the germline V gene are SGHTA and FQGNSA. The CDR3 consists of 14 residues. The CDR3 DNA sequence: TGTGCCAGCAGCTTTGGGACTAGCGTCAATGAGCAGTTCTTC. Protein: CASSFGTSVNEQFF.

This chain joins TRBV28 and TRBJ2-5; D might be TRBD1 (5 bases). This CDR3 region has 14 residues. V was cut by 6 bases and J by 0 bases, with 11 bases left in between. Germline V CDR1 and CDR2: MDHEN, SYDVKM. The CDR3 DNA is TGTGCCAGCAGAAGGGGCCCCTACCAAGAGACCCAGTACTTC. Protein product: CASRRGPYQETQYF.

The sample holds many counts of this clonotype. The chain links TRBV5-1 to TRBJ2-5; D gene uncertain. The CDR3 extends over 14 amino acids. Germline V gene sequence: CDR1 SGHRS, CDR2 YFSETQ. Trimming took 4 bases from V and 7 from J, leaving 17 bases between them. The CDR3 loop reads CASSDPGLPGTQYF. The CDR3 DNA reads as TGCGCCAGCAGCGACCCGGGCCTACCAGGGACCCAGTACTTC.